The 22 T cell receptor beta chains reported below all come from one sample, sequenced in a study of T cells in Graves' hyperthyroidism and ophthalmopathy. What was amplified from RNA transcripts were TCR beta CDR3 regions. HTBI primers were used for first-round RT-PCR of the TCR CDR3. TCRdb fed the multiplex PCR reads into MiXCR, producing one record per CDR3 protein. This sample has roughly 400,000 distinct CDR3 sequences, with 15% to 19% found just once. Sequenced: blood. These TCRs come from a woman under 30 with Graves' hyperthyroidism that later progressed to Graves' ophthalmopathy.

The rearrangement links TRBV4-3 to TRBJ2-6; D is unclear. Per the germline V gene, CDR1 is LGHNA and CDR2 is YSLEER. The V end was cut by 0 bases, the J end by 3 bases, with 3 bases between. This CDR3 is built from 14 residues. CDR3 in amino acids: CASSQDHGANVLTF. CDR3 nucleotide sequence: TGCGCCAGCAGCCAAGATCATGGGGCCAACGTCCTGACTTTC.

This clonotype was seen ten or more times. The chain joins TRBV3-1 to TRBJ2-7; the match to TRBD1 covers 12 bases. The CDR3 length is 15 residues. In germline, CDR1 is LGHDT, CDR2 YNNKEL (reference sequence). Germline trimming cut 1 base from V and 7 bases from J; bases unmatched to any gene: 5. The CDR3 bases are TGTGCCAGCAGCCAAGCGGGACAGGGGGCCGGAGAGCAGTACTTC. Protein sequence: CASSQAGQGAGEQYF.

The CDR3, as DNA: TGTGCCAGCAGTCCCCTAGCGGGAGGAGACTCCTACAATGAGCAGTTCTTC. Translating gives CASSPLAGGDSYNEQFF. The chain recombines TRBV7-9 with TRBJ2-1, with TRBD2 matching 11 bases. V lost 6 bases, J lost 0 bases, and 7 bases stayed unmatched. CDR3 length: 17 amino acids. Germline CDR1 is SEHNR and CDR2 is FQNEAQ (reference sequence).

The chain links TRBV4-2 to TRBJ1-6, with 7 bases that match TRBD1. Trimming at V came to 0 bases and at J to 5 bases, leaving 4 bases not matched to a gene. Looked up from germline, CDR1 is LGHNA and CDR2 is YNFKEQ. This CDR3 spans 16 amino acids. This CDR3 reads CASSQDGTGDNSPLHF. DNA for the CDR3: TGTGCCAGCAGCCAAGATGGAACAGGGGATAATTCACCCCTCCACTTT.

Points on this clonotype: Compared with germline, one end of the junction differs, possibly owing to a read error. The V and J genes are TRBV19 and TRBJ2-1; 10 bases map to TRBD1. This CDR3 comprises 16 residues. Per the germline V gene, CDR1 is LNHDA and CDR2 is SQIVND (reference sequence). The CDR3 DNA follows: TGTACCAGTAGTATAGAGGACAGGGGGGCTTTCGGTGAGCAGTTCTTC. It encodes CTSSIEDRGAFGEQFF.

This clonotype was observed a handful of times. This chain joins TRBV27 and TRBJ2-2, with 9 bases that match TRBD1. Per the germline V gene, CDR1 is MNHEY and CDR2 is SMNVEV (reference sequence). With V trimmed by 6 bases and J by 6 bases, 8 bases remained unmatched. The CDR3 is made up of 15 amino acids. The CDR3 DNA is TGTGCCAGCAGCGCCGGGACAGGGATGGCCGGGGAGCTGTTTTTT. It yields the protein CASSAGTGMAGELFF.

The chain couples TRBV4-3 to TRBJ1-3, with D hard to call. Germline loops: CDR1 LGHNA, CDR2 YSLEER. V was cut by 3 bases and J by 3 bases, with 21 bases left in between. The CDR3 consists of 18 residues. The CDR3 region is CASSQMEGRTGRGNTIYF. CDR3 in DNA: TGCGCCAGCAGCCAGATGGAGGGCCGTACGGGCCGTGGAAACACCATATATTTT.

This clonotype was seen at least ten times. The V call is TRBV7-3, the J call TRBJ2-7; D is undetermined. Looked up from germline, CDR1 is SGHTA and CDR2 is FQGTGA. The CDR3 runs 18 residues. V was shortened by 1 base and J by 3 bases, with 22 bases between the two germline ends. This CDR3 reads CASSLRFDTDHPDYEQYF. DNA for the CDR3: TGTGCCAGCAGCTTAAGGTTCGATACAGATCACCCAGACTACGAGCAGTACTTC.

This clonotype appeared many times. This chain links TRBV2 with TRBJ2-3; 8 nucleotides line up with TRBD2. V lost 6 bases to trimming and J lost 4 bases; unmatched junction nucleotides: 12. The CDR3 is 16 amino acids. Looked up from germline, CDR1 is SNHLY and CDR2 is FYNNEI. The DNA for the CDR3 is TGTGCCAGCAGGTGGACTAGCCCTCATAAAGCAGATACGCAGTATTTT. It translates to CASRWTSPHKADTQYF.

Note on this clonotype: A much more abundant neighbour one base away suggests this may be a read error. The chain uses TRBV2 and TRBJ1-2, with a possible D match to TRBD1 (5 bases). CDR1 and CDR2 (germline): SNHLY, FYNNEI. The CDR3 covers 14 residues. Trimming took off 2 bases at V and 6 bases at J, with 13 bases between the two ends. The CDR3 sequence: CASSEHQGLDGYTF. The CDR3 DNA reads TGTGCCAGCAGTGAACACCAGGGACTGGATGGCTACACCTTC.

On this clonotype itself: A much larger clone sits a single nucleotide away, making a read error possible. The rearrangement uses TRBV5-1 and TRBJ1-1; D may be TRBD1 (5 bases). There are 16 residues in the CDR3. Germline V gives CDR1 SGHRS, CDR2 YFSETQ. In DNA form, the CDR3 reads TGCGCCAGCAGCTTGGAAATAGGGGTCGGTAACACTGAAGGTTTCTTT. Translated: CASSLEIGVGNTEGFF.

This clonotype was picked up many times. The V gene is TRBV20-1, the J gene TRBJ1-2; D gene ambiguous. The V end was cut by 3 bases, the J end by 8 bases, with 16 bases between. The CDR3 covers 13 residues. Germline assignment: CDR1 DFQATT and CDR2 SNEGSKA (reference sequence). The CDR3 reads CSARVLDDLGYTF. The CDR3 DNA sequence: TGCAGTGCTAGGGTTCTGGACGATCTGGGCTACACCTTC.

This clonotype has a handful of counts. The CDR3, as DNA: TGTGCCAGCAGCCAAGTGGGGGGAGCGGGATTGGGAAATGAGCAGTTCTTC. The encoded protein is CASSQVGGAGLGNEQFF. The chain has TRBV4-2 and TRBJ2-1, with 7 bases fitting TRBD2. This CDR3 has 17 residues. The V gene's germline CDR1 is LGHNA and CDR2 YNFKEQ. Germline trimming cut 1 base from V and 7 bases from J; bases unmatched to any gene: 13.

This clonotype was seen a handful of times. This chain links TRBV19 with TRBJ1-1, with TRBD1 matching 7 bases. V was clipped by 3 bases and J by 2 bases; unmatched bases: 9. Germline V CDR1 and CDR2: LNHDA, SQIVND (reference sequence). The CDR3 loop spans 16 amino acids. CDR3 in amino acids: CASSMGWQGGNTEAFF. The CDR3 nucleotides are TGTGCCAGTAGTATGGGGTGGCAGGGGGGCAACACTGAAGCTTTCTTT. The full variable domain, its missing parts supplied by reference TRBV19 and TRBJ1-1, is DGGITQSPKYLFRKEGQNVTLSCEQNLNHDAMYWYRQDPGQGLRLIYYSQIVNDFQKGDIAEGYSVSREKKESFPLTVTSAQKNPTAFYLCASSMGWQGGNTEAFFGQGTRLTVV.

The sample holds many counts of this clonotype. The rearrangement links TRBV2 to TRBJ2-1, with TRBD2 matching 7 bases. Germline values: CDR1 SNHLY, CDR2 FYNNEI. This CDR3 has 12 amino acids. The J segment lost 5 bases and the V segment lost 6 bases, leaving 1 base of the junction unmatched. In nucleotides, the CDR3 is TGTGCCAGCAGACGGGAGGACAATGAGCAGTTCTTC. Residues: CASRREDNEQFF.

The CDR3 loop reads CASSPTGQRNTEAFF. The CDR3 coding sequence is TGTGCCAGCAGCCCGACAGGACAGAGGAACACTGAAGCTTTCTTT. The J gene is TRBJ1-1, the V gene TRBV7-9; tentatively, D is TRBD1 (6 bases). The CDR3 is made up of 15 amino acids. Looked up from germline, CDR1 is SEHNR and CDR2 is FQNEAQ (reference sequence). The V and J ends lost 5 bases and 1 base respectively, with 14 bases between them.

Here the CDR3 DNA reads TGCAGTGCTAGAGATGGTAGCGGGAGCACCGGGGAGCTGTTTTTT. It specifies CSARDGSGSTGELFF. The V and J genes are TRBV20-1 and TRBJ2-2; 9 nucleotides agree with TRBD2. The V gene's germline CDR1 is DFQATT and CDR2 SNEGSKA (reference sequence). This CDR3 comprises 15 residues. V shed 0 bases and J 4 bases; nucleotides not matched to a gene: 3.

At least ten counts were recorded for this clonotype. The CDR3 region is CASSALRGKYNEQFF. CDR3 bases: TGTGCCAGCAGCGCATTGCGCGGCAAATACAATGAGCAGTTCTTC. The V and J genes are TRBV7-9 and TRBJ2-1; D is unresolved. The V gene lost 5 bases and the J gene lost 4 bases, with 15 bases spanning the gap. CDR1 and CDR2 (germline): SEHNR, FQNEAQ (reference sequence). The CDR3 has 15 amino acids. Supplemented by reference TRBV7-9 and TRBJ2-1, the full variable domain reads DTGVSQNPRHKITKRGQNVTFRCDPISEHNRLYWYRQTLGQGPEFLTYFQNEAQLEKSRLLSDRFSAERPKGSFSTLEIQRTEQGDSAMYLCASSALRGKYNEQFFGPGTRLTVL.

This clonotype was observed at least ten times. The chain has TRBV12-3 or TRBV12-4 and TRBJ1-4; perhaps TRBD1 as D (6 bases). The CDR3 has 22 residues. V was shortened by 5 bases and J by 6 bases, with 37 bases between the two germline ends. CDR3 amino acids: CASSLQGPGRTFRGVSYEKLFF. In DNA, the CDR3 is TGTGCCAGCAGTCTTCAGGGGCCGGGCCGAACCTTTAGGGGCGTCTCTTATGAAAAACTGTTTTTT.

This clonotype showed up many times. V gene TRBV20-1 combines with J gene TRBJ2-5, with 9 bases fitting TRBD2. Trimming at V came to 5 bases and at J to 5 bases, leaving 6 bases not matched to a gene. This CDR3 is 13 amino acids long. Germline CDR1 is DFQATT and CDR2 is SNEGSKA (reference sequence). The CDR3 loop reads CSAPGAGGETQYF. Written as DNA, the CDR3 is TGCAGTGCTCCAGGGGCGGGAGGGGAGACCCAGTACTTC.

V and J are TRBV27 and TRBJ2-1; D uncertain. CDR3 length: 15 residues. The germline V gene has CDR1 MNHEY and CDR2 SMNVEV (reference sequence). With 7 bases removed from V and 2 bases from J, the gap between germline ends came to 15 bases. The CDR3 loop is CASNYRLSAYNEQFF. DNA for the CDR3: TGTGCCAGCAATTATAGACTTTCCGCCTACAATGAGCAGTTCTTC.

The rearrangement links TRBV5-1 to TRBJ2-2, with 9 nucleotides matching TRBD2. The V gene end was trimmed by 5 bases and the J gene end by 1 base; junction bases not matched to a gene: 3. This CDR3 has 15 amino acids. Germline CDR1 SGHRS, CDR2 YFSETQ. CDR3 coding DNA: TGCGCCAGCAGAGAACTAGCGGGGAACACCGGGGAGCTGTTTTTT. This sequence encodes CASRELAGNTGELFF. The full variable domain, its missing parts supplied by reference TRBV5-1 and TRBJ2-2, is KAGVTQTPRYLIKTRGQQVTLSCSPISGHRSVSWYQQTPGQGLQFLFEYFSETQRNKGNFPGRFSGRQFSNSRSEMNVSTLELGDSALYLCASRELAGNTGELFFGEGSRLTVL.